This entry lists 10 T cell receptor beta chains sequenced from one sample in a study of blood T cells in healthy people across ages. The use of a sample-barcoded 5' primer and a J-beta primer mix characterized a second PCR of roughly 7 to 11 cycles. Via MiXCR, TCRdb re-called the 5' RACE reads, giving one row per CDR3 protein. Counted here are roughly 1,800,000 distinct CDR3 sequences, about 50% occurring once; the ten biggest clones make up approximately 2%. Source material: blood. The origin of the receptors is a woman aged 40-49 years in good health.

This clonotype came up many times. The chain uses TRBV7-2 and TRBJ2-7; no clear D. The germline V and J ends were trimmed by 4 bases and 2 bases, with 9 bases remaining between them. Germline V CDR1 and CDR2: SGHTA, FQGNSA. The CDR3 contains 13 residues. This CDR3 is CASSSPSTYEQYF. The CDR3 DNA reads as TGTGCCAGCAGCTCTCCTAGTACCTACGAGCAGTACTTC. The variable domain in full, with the rest retrieved from reference TRBV7-2 and TRBJ2-7, is GAGVSQSPSNKVTEKGKDVELRCDPISGHTALYWYRQSLGQGLEFLIYFQGNSAPDKSGLPSDRFSAERTGGSVSTLTIQRTQQEDSAVYLCASSSPSTYEQYFGPGTRLTVT.

The chain links TRBV29-1 to TRBJ1-2; 7 positions agree with TRBD1. V was clipped by 5 bases and J by 5 bases; unmatched bases: 8. This CDR3 spans 13 amino acids. Germline V gene data show CDR1 as SQVTM and CDR2 as ANQGSEA. The CDR3 bases are TGCAGCGTTCTGACAGGGTGGGATTATGGCTACACCTTC. This translates into CSVLTGWDYGYTF.

The V gene is TRBV5-1, the J gene TRBJ2-1; 15 positions match TRBD2. Germline loops: CDR1 SGHRS, CDR2 YFSETQ. V trimming: 4 bases; J trimming: 0 bases; junction bases outside the gene matches: 8. CDR3 length: 19 amino acids. Written as DNA, the CDR3 is TGCGCCAGCAGCCTCGGGACTAGCGGGGGGCCGAGCTCCTACAATGAGCAGTTCTTC. This gives the protein CASSLGTSGGPSSYNEQFF.

The V and J genes are TRBV27 and TRBJ1-4, with 10 bases that match TRBD1. CDR3 length: 20 residues. With 0 bases clipped from V and 4 bases from J, the junction kept 14 bases outside the gene matches. Germline V gene data show CDR1 as MNHEY and CDR2 as SMNVEV (reference sequence). The CDR3 DNA sequence: TGTGCCAGCAGTTTATCGCCCTTCAATGACGGGACAGGGGATAATGAAAAACTGTTTTTT. Its protein is CASSLSPFNDGTGDNEKLFF.

For this clonotype: At one of its ends the junction is not consistent with the germline gene, which may arise from a read error. The V call is TRBV20-1, the J call TRBJ1-6, with D unresolved. The CDR3 sequence is 14 residues long. Germline CDR1 and CDR2: DFQATT and SNEGSKA (reference sequence). CDR3 in amino acids: CSAPGRALKSPLHF. As DNA, the CDR3 is TGCAGTGCTCCCGGACGGGCGCTAAAGTCACCCCTTCACTTT.

This rearrangement joins TRBV15 to TRBJ1-2; the match to TRBD1 covers 9 bases. Trimming took 0 bases from V and 0 from J; bases not matched to a gene: 2. Germline V lookup: CDR1 LNHNV, CDR2 YYDKDF (reference sequence). The CDR3 spans 16 residues. Written as DNA, the CDR3 is TGTGCCACCAGCAGAGACGGGACAGGGACTAACTATGGCTACACCTTC. Amino acids: CATSRDGTGTNYGYTF.

The chain is built from TRBV5-1 and TRBJ2-7; 10 bases are shared with TRBD2. Germline V gene lookup returns CDR1 SGHRS and CDR2 YFSETQ. The CDR3 runs 15 residues. Losses at the gene ends were 2 bases for V and 1 base for J; bases not matched to a gene: 3. CDR3 DNA: TGCGCCAGCAGCTTTACGACTAGCGGGTCCTACGAGCAGTACTTC. This encodes CASSFTTSGSYEQYF. The full variable domain, rest sourced from reference TRBV5-1 and TRBJ2-7, is KAGVTQTPRYLIKTRGQQVTLSCSPISGHRSVSWYQQTPGQGLQFLFEYFSETQRNKGNFPGRFSGRQFSNSRSEMNVSTLELGDSALYLCASSFTTSGSYEQYFGPGTRLTVT.

The V call is TRBV6-5, the J call TRBJ2-5, with D hard to call. This CDR3 comprises 17 residues. CDR1 and CDR2 (germline): MNHEY, SVGAGI. V lost 2 bases, J lost 7 bases, and 23 bases lay in between. The CDR3 DNA is TGTGCCAGCAGTTACGATAAGCCGGCCAAGCCCTTAGGGACCCAGTACTTC. Translation gives CASSYDKPAKPLGTQYF.

This clonotype was seen more than once but under ten times. The rearrangement uses TRBV24-1 and TRBJ2-1; D is unresolved. V was cut by 2 bases and J by 4 bases, with 11 bases left in between. There are 15 residues in the CDR3. Germline values: CDR1 KGHDR, CDR2 SFDVKD. The DNA for the CDR3 is TGTGCCACCAGTGATTCCTGGGAAGGGTACAATGAGCAGTTCTTC. Amino acids: CATSDSWEGYNEQFF.

The rearrangement uses TRBV20-1 and TRBJ2-7; D gene uncertain. Germline CDR1 reads DFQATT; CDR2 reads SNEGSKA (reference sequence). The CDR3 is 11 amino acids. V was pared by 0 bases and J by 5 bases, with 5 bases between. The CDR3 region has the DNA TGCAGTGCTAGAGATCGGAACGAGCAGTACTTC. As protein: CSARDRNEQYF.